Following are 18 T cell receptor beta chains from one sample sequenced in a study of shared clonotypes between healthy human individuals. Using immunoSEQ multiplex PCR, the repertoire was profiled, and TCRdb retains in-frame clones only, with some absent. The table lists approximately 1.4 million clones, roughly 98% of them singletons, with less than 0.55% in the top ten. Sequenced material: naive CD4+ T cells sorted from blood. The subset: CD45RA+ positively selected. The receptors shown here come from a man aged 30 to 39 in good health.

This rearrangement joins TRBV5-6 to TRBJ2-7; 10 bases align to TRBD1. The CDR3 is 17 residues long. Germline V gene sequence: CDR1 SGHDT, CDR2 YYEEEE. Unmatched junction bases numbered 14, after V lost 2 bases and J lost 6 bases. The CDR3 is CASSLWSGGTGVSEQYF. In DNA, the CDR3 is TGTGCCAGCAGCTTATGGAGTGGCGGGACAGGGGTTAGCGAGCAGTACTTC.

The rearrangement joins TRBV6-6 to TRBJ2-1; 9 positions match TRBD1. Germline V CDR1 and CDR2: MNHNY, SVGAGI (reference sequence). V trimming: 10 bases; J trimming: 8 bases; junction bases outside the gene matches: 18. The CDR3 sequence is 16 residues long. As DNA, the CDR3 is TGTGCCACCGCCGGGACAGGGACATGGCGAGGGCATGAGCAGTTCTTC. Residues: CATAGTGTWRGHEQFF.

The genes are TRBV5-1 and TRBJ1-5; D is possibly TRBD1 (6 bases). The CDR3 is made up of 15 amino acids. V lost 1 base and J 5 bases, leaving 13 bases between the germline ends. Looked up from germline, CDR1 is SGHRS and CDR2 is YFSETQ. The CDR3 DNA reads as TGCGCCAGCAGCTTGAGAACAGGGCCTGATCAGCCCCAGCATTTT. Translating it yields CASSLRTGPDQPQHF.

CDR3 nucleotide sequence: TGTGCCAGCTCACCTACGGGGACAGGGCCTAACGAGCAGTACTTC. It yields the protein CASSPTGTGPNEQYF. The rearrangement links TRBV18 to TRBJ2-7; 9 bases agree with TRBD1. Germline assignment: CDR1 KGHSH and CDR2 LQKENI. Trimming took 3 bases from V and 5 from J; bases not matched to a gene: 8. The CDR3 totals 15 residues.

This sequence joins TRBV7-2 and TRBJ2-5; D gene uncertain. V lost 1 base to trimming and J lost 1 base, with 7 bases between them. This CDR3 has 14 amino acids. Germline assignment: CDR1 SGHTA and CDR2 FQGNSA. CDR3 region: CASSLGGLQETQYF. The CDR3 coding sequence is TGTGCCAGCAGCTTAGGAGGCCTCCAAGAGACCCAGTACTTC.

This clone has only one observation. The J gene is TRBJ2-2, the V gene TRBV11-3; TRBD1 agrees at 9 bases. The germline V gene has CDR1 SGHNT and CDR2 YENEEA. Trimming took 5 bases from V and 4 from J; bases not matched to a gene: 11. The length of the CDR3 is 17 residues. CDR3 residues: CASSPQGQGLFTGELFF. The DNA for the CDR3 is TGTGCCAGCAGCCCCCAGGGACAGGGACTTTTCACCGGGGAGCTGTTTTTT.

J is TRBJ2-7 and V is TRBV15; 7 nucleotides match TRBD2. Germline trimming cut 3 bases from V and 0 bases from J; bases unmatched to any gene: 8. The germline gives CDR1 LNHNV, CDR2 YYDKDF (reference sequence). This CDR3 spans 16 amino acids. The CDR3 coding sequence is TGTGCCACCAGCAGGGTTCTAGCGGTCGACTCCTACGAGCAGTACTTC. Translated, it gives CATSRVLAVDSYEQYF.

This chain joins TRBV5-1 and TRBJ1-1, with 7 bases matching TRBD1. Per the germline V gene, CDR1 is SGHRS and CDR2 is YFSETQ. The J segment lost 13 bases and the V segment lost 4 bases, leaving 10 bases of the junction unmatched. The CDR3 totals 12 residues. For the CDR3, the DNA is TGCGCCAGCAGCCACACAGGGGATCGACGTTTCTTT. Its translation: CASSHTGDRRFF.

As regards this clone: In the same sample, other DNA sequences code for this CDR3. This sequence joins TRBV18 and TRBJ1-1; D call uncertain. This CDR3 has 13 amino acids. Trimming cost V 5 bases and J 1 base, with 8 bases left between them. CDR1 KGHSH and CDR2 LQKENI come from the germline V gene. The CDR3 coding sequence is TGTGCCAGCTCAACTACAGCGAACACTGAAGCTTTCTTT. Residues: CASSTTANTEAFF.

The chain couples TRBV7-3 to TRBJ2-3; TRBD2 aligns across 10 bases. This CDR3 is built from 16 residues. Germline V gene data show CDR1 as SGHTA and CDR2 as FQGTGA. Germline trimming cut 2 bases from V and 8 bases from J; bases unmatched to any gene: 10. DNA for the CDR3: TGTGCCAGCAGCTTAGGCACTAGCGGGGCGGTTGGTACGCAGTATTTT. Translation: CASSLGTSGAVGTQYF. The entire variable domain, with the rest obtained from reference TRBV7-3 and TRBJ2-3, is as follows: GAGVSQTPSNKVTEKGKYVELRCDPISGHTALYWYRQSLGQGPEFLIYFQGTGAADDSGLPNDRFFAVRPEGSVSTLKIQRTERGDSAVYLCASSLGTSGAVGTQYFGPGTRLTVL.

Remarks on this clone: The identical CDR3 is also encoded by other nucleotide sequences in the sample. This chain connects TRBV5-4 to TRBJ1-1, with 7 positions matching TRBD1. Germline CDR1 and CDR2: SGHNT and YYREEE (reference sequence). This CDR3 spans 15 amino acids. V shed 0 bases, J shed 0 bases, and the junction held 2 bases outside the gene matches. CDR3 DNA: TGTGCCAGCAGCTTGGTGGGACAGTTGAACACTGAAGCTTTCTTT. Its protein product is CASSLVGQLNTEAFF. The full variable domain, its missing parts supplied by reference TRBV5-4 and TRBJ1-1, is ETGVTQSPTHLIKTRGQQVTLRCSSQSGHNTVSWYQQALGQGPQFIFQYYREEENGRGNFPPRFSGLQFPNYSSELNVNALELDDSALYLCASSLVGQLNTEAFFGQGTRLTVV.

The rearrangement uses TRBV28 and TRBJ1-3, with D hard to call. The germline V gene has CDR1 MDHEN and CDR2 SYDVKM. V was pared by 7 bases and J by 4 bases, with 17 bases between. The CDR3 runs to 15 residues. Here the CDR3 reads CASTSGPRFGNTIYF. Here the CDR3 DNA reads TGTGCCAGCACCTCCGGGCCCCGTTTCGGAAACACCATATATTTT.

The gene calls are TRBV7-2 and TRBJ1-2, with D unresolved. Trimming took 4 bases from V and 7 from J, leaving 7 bases between them. Germline-derived CDR1 and CDR2 are SGHTA and FQGNSA. The CDR3 totals 11 residues. The CDR3 spells CASSSYAGYTF. CDR3 nucleotides: TGTGCCAGCAGCTCTTATGCTGGCTACACCTTC. The entire variable domain, with the rest obtained from reference TRBV7-2 and TRBJ1-2, is as follows: GAGVSQSPSNKVTEKGKDVELRCDPISGHTALYWYRQSLGQGLEFLIYFQGNSAPDKSGLPSDRFSAERTGGSVSTLTIQRTQQEDSAVYLCASSSYAGYTFGSGTRLTVV.

This chain uses TRBV19 with TRBJ1-1, with D perhaps matching TRBD1 (5 bases). Trimming stripped 8 bases from V and 0 bases from J, with 10 bases between. The CDR3 is 13 amino acids. Germline CDR1 LNHDA, CDR2 SQIVND (reference sequence). This CDR3 is CASGTSMNTEAFF. In DNA form, the CDR3 reads TGTGCCAGTGGGACTAGCATGAACACTGAAGCTTTCTTT.

CDR3 residues: CASISRLGEQYF. The DNA for the CDR3 is TGTGCCAGCATAAGCAGGCTGGGGGAGCAGTACTTC. The rearrangement uses TRBV28 and TRBJ2-7, with D unresolved. Germline assignment: CDR1 MDHEN and CDR2 SYDVKM. CDR3 length: 12 residues. Trimming took 7 bases from V and 7 from J, leaving 14 bases between them.

The rearrangement joins TRBV11-2 to TRBJ2-2; D call uncertain. Germline V lookup: CDR1 SGHAT, CDR2 FQNNGV. This CDR3 comprises 13 residues. V lost 4 bases and J 8 bases, leaving 11 bases between the germline ends. The CDR3 nucleotides are TGTGCCAGCAGCTGGGGAAGTACAGGGGAGCTGTTTTTT. Residues: CASSWGSTGELFF.

The gene calls are TRBV5-6 and TRBJ2-7, with 9 bases aligning to TRBD1. The CDR3 contains 15 residues. Unmatched junction bases numbered 4, after V lost 3 bases and J lost 0 bases. CDR1 is SGHDT and CDR2 is YYEEEE in the germline V gene. The CDR3 DNA sequence: TGTGCCAGCAGCTGGGGACAGGGCGCCTCCTACGAGCAGTACTTC. Protein sequence: CASSWGQGASYEQYF.

The chain uses TRBV7-2 and TRBJ1-5; 7 bases fit TRBD1. Germline CDR1 SGHTA, CDR2 FQGNSA. J lost 6 bases, V lost 1 base, and 3 bases had no gene match. This CDR3 spans 14 amino acids. CDR3 bases: TGTGCCAGCAGCTTAGGTCCAGGGGGTCAGCCCCAGCATTTT. The encoded protein is CASSLGPGGQPQHF.